The subject of this entry is one TCR beta chain. This table comes from immunoSEQ multiplex PCR, and its TCRdb copy is limited to in-frame clones, with some not included. The repertoire holds around 46,000 clones, 80% to 85% seen once, with around 50% in the top ten. The sample comes from a study of blood T cell repertoires in COVID-19. This CDR3 has 15 residues. Trimming removed 0 bases from V and 5 bases from J, with 13 bases in between. Per the germline V gene, CDR1 is MNHEY and CDR2 is SVGAGI. The chain joins TRBV6-5 to TRBJ2-5; TRBD2 might be the D (6 bases). This sequence was found in a man between 65 and 85 years old with acute or convalescent COVID-19. Sequenced: peripheral blood. In DNA, the CDR3 is TGTGCCAGCAGTTACTCCTCGGCAGGGAGGGAGACCCAGTACTTC. Protein sequence: CASSYSSAGRETQYF.